Listed below are T cell receptor beta chains from one sample, sequenced in a study of blood T cell repertoires in COVID-19. Produced via immunoSEQ multiplex PCR; TCRdb's table is partial and in-frame only. The repertoire consists of 95,000 to 100,000 clones, with around 85% occurring once and the leading ten covering about 1.8%. Sequencing was performed on peripheral blood. The source is a woman aged 70-85 years with active or convalescent COVID-19. CDR3s include the opening cysteine and the closing phenylalanine or tryptophan. D genes are given only for firm matches. Size values are once, few and many counts, or a class for expanded clones, and some rows have none.

size | J | V | D | DNA | CDR3
- | TRBJ1-5 | TRBV14 | TRBD1 | TGTGCCAGCAGCATCGGGACGGGACAGGGTAGGCAGCCCCAGCATTTT | CASSIGTGQGRQPQHF
- | TRBJ1-5 | TRBV7-8 | TRBD1 | TGTGCCAGCAGCCCGCCAGGGACAGGGGGTAATCAGCCCCAGCATTTT | CASSPPGTGGNQPQHF
- | TRBJ2-3 | TRBV3-1/TRBV3-2 | - | TGTGCCAGCAGCCAAGATCTAGGAGCGGCTACAGATACGCAGTATTTT | CASSQDLGAATDTQYF
- | TRBJ1-2 | TRBV7-6 | - | TGTGCCAGCAGCTTACGTGGCTACACCTTC | CASSLRGYTF
few | TRBJ2-1 | TRBV9 | - | TGTGCCAGCAGCGTAGAAGGGGCAACCTACGAGCAGTTCTTC | CASSVEGATYEQFF
- | TRBJ1-2 | TRBV11-2 | - | TGTGCCAGCAGCTTAGACGCCGGCTATGGCTACACCTTC | CASSLDAGYGYTF
- | TRBJ2-3 | TRBV28 | TRBD2 | TGTGCCAGCAGTTTAGGAGGAGCGGGGTTCACAGATACGCAGTATTTT | CASSLGGAGFTDTQYF
- | TRBJ2-2 | TRBV24-1 | TRBD1 | TGTGCCACCAGTGATGGGACAGGGAGTCCCGGGGAGCTGTTTTTT | CATSDGTGSPGELFF
once | TRBJ2-1 | TRBV23-1 | TRBD1 | TGCGCCAGCAGAGCCGGGACAGGGTATTATGAGCAGTTCTTC | CASRAGTGYYEQFF
- | TRBJ2-7 | TRBV27 | TRBD2 | TGTGCCAGCAGTTCGACTAGCGGGACCACTACGCAGTACTTC | CASSSTSGTTTQYF
- | TRBJ1-1 | TRBV12-3/TRBV12-4 | - | TGTGCCAGCAGCCTACAGGGACCCACTGAAGCTTTCTTT | CASSLQGPTEAFF
- | TRBJ2-7 | TRBV28 | - | TGTGCCAGCAGTTTACAGTCTTTACGCGAGCAGTACTTC | CASSLQSLREQYF
- | TRBJ2-1 | TRBV24-1 | TRBD2 | TGTGCCACCAGTGTTAGCGGGGGTTACAATGAGCAGTTCTTC | CATSVSGGYNEQFF
- | TRBJ1-1 | TRBV4-3 | - | TGCGCCAGCAGCCAAGAAGGGATTGGGGGGGTGACTTTCTTT | CASSQEGIGGVTFF
- | TRBJ2-5 | TRBV29-1 | - | TGCAGCGTTGGAGAGGGTAGGAGAGAGACCCAGTACTTC | CSVGEGRRETQYF
- | TRBJ2-5 | TRBV7-2 | - | TGTGCCAGCAGCCCACGAGGGAACTATGAGACCCAGTACTTC | CASSPRGNYETQYF
- | TRBJ2-5 | TRBV9 | TRBD2 | TGTGCCAGCAGCGTAGCTACTAGCGGGAGTGGGTCCGAGACCCAGTACTTC | CASSVATSGSGSETQYF
- | TRBJ2-5 | TRBV11-3 | TRBD1 | TGTGCCAGCAGCTTTACAGGGGGAGAGACCCAGTACTTC | CASSFTGGETQYF
- | TRBJ2-2 | TRBV18 | TRBD2 | TGTGCCAGCTCACCGCCTACTAGCGGGCGAACCGGGGAGCTGTTTTTT | CASSPPTSGRTGELFF
- | TRBJ1-1 | TRBV24-1 | - | TGTGCCACCAGTGATTTTCCCAGGGGAGAAGCTTTCTTT | CATSDFPRGEAFF
- | TRBJ1-3 | TRBV9 | - | TGTGCCAGCAGCGTAGAGGCAGGGCCTGGAAACACCATATATTTT | CASSVEAGPGNTIYF
- | TRBJ1-2 | TRBV19 | TRBD1 | TGTGCCAGTAGTACCCGACAGGGCCTCGGTTTCGGCTACACCTTC | CASSTRQGLGFGYTF
- | TRBJ2-5 | TRBV27 | TRBD1 | TGTGCCAGCAGGAAACAGGGGATGGGGGAGACCCAGTACTTC | CASRKQGMGETQYF